Shown below are 14 T cell receptor beta chains from a single sample sequenced in a study of cytomegalovirus exposure and HLA in healthy donors. PCR primers comprised 60 Vbeta and 13 Jbeta primers. The table came from immunoSEQ multiplex PCR; TCRdb's copy has only in-frame clones and leaves some out. The sample contains about 160,000 clones, 87% of which appear only once. The sequencing sample was made of PBMCs. These TCRs come from a woman aged 25 to 39 in good health and CMV-seronegative.

The CDR3 here is CASRGDIFGGELFF. For the CDR3, the DNA is TGTGCCAGCAGGGGGGACATTTTTGGCGGGGAGCTGTTTTTT. The chain couples TRBV7-2 to TRBJ2-2; possible D gene TRBD1, 6 bases. Trimming cost V 6 bases and J 7 bases, with 15 bases left between them. This CDR3 contains 14 residues. CDR1 is SGHTA, CDR2 FQGNSA, per germline.

V usage is TRBV5-1 and J usage is TRBJ2-1; a weak D match, TRBD1 (7 bases). CDR3 length: 17 amino acids. Germline V CDR1 and CDR2: SGHRS, YFSETQ. V lost 6 bases and J 3 bases, leaving 22 bases between the germline ends. This chain's CDR3 is CASNVRRGRGGYNEQFF. DNA of the CDR3: TGCGCCAGCAACGTTAGGAGGGGGCGGGGTGGCTACAATGAGCAGTTCTTC. The entire variable domain, with the rest obtained from reference TRBV5-1 and TRBJ2-1, is as follows: KAGVTQTPRYLIKTRGQQVTLSCSPISGHRSVSWYQQTPGQGLQFLFEYFSETQRNKGNFPGRFSGRQFSNSRSEMNVSTLELGDSALYLCASNVRRGRGGYNEQFFGPGTRLTVL.

The rearrangement links TRBV6-1 to TRBJ1-2, with D maybe TRBD1 (6 bases). Trimming left V 7 bases short and J 2 bases short, with 17 bases between. This CDR3 is 15 amino acids long. Germline V gene lookup returns CDR1 MNHNS and CDR2 SASEGT. The CDR3 loop is CASNLHSDSNYGYTF. The DNA for the CDR3 is TGTGCCAGCAACCTACACTCGGACAGCAACTATGGCTACACCTTC.

The chain joins TRBV4-1 to TRBJ2-3, with 7 bases lining up with TRBD2. Germline CDR1 MGHRA, CDR2 YSYEKL. V trimming: 4 bases; J trimming: 3 bases; junction bases outside the gene matches: 10. The CDR3 totals 16 residues. The CDR3 reads CASSLNPGLKTDTQYF. The CDR3 nucleotides are TGCGCCAGCAGCCTCAACCCGGGACTAAAGACAGATACGCAGTATTTT.

The V call is TRBV7-9, the J call TRBJ2-1; D may be TRBD2 (6 bases). The V and J ends lost 3 bases and 3 bases respectively, with 12 bases between them. The CDR3 covers 15 residues. CDR1 is SEHNR, CDR2 FQNEAQ, per germline (reference sequence). DNA for the CDR3: TGTGCCAGCAGCTTCCCGGGACTGAACTACAATGAGCAGTTCTTC. Encoded protein: CASSFPGLNYNEQFF.

This clone appeared a few times. The V and J genes are TRBV27 and TRBJ2-1, with TRBD2 matching 8 bases. The V segment lost 8 bases and the J segment 1 base; nucleotides outside the gene matches: 10. The CDR3 runs to 16 residues. Germline CDR1 is MNHEY and CDR2 is SMNVEV (reference sequence). This CDR3 is CASSSPGLGSYNEQFF. DNA of the CDR3: TGTGCCAGCTCAAGTCCGGGACTAGGATCCTACAATGAGCAGTTCTTC.

The rearrangement links TRBV28 to TRBJ2-3; 7 nucleotides match TRBD1. The CDR3 runs to 15 residues. The ends lost 7 bases at V and 2 bases at J; junction bases unmatched: 9. Germline CDR1 reads MDHEN; CDR2 reads SYDVKM. CDR3 in DNA: TGTGCCAGCACCCTGCGAGGGGGCGACACAGATACGCAGTATTTT. It is translated as CASTLRGGDTDTQYF. The whole variable domain, filled in from reference TRBV28 and TRBJ2-3, reads DVKVTQSSRYLVKRTGEKVFLECVQDMDHENMFWYRQDPGLGLRLIYFSYDVKMKEKGDIPEGYSVSREKKERFSLILESASTNQTSMYLCASTLRGGDTDTQYFGPGTRLTVL.

The chain is built from TRBV4-1 and TRBJ2-2; tentative D call: TRBD2 (6 bases). V was clipped by 4 bases and J by 0 bases, with 12 bases between them. The CDR3 loop spans 16 amino acids. The germline gives CDR1 MGHRA, CDR2 YSYEKL. CDR3 region: CASSLEGLPNTGELFF. The DNA of the CDR3 is TGCGCCAGCAGCCTCGAGGGACTCCCGAACACCGGGGAGCTGTTTTTT.

The rearrangement uses TRBV6-5 and TRBJ1-1; D remains unclear. Germline V gene sequence: CDR1 MNHEY, CDR2 SVGAGI. The CDR3 loop spans 15 amino acids. Trimming took 2 bases from V and 1 from J, leaving 11 bases between them. CDR3 DNA: TGTGCCAGCAGTTACCTACCACGAGGGAACACTGAAGCTTTCTTT. Its translation: CASSYLPRGNTEAFF.

The rearrangement uses TRBV10-3 and TRBJ2-7; 9 nucleotides line up with TRBD1. Germline CDR1 ENHRY, CDR2 SYGVKD. With 6 bases clipped from V and 2 bases from J, the junction kept 5 bases outside the gene matches. The CDR3 has 14 amino acids. As DNA, the CDR3 is TGTGCCATCAGCGTCCGGGACAGGGCCTACGAGCAGTACTTC. It yields the protein CAISVRDRAYEQYF.

This clone has a single count. The chain couples TRBV4-1 to TRBJ1-4, with D maybe TRBD1 (6 bases). Germline V CDR1 and CDR2: MGHRA, YSYEKL. Trimming pared 3 bases from V and 5 bases from J, leaving 13 bases between. This CDR3 spans 15 amino acids. CDR3 in amino acids: CASSQRQAQNEKLFF. CDR3 nucleotides: TGCGCCAGCAGCCAGCGACAGGCCCAGAATGAAAAACTGTTTTTT.

The chain links TRBV5-4 to TRBJ2-7, with a possible D match to TRBD2 (6 bases). Trimming left V 4 bases short and J 7 bases short, with 21 bases between. Germline CDR1 reads SGHNT; CDR2 reads YYREEE (reference sequence). This CDR3 has 15 residues. The chain's CDR3 is CASSPPLGGLGEQYF. The CDR3 DNA follows: TGTGCCAGCAGCCCCCCCTTGGGGGGATTAGGGGAGCAGTACTTC. The whole variable domain, remainder taken from reference TRBV5-4 and TRBJ2-7, is ETGVTQSPTHLIKTRGQQVTLRCSSQSGHNTVSWYQQALGQGPQFIFQYYREEENGRGNFPPRFSGLQFPNYSSELNVNALELDDSALYLCASSPPLGGLGEQYFGPGTRLTVT.

The chain employs TRBV7-2 and TRBJ2-3; D not certain. CDR3 size: 13 residues. V gave up 1 base and J gave up 2 bases, with 4 bases separating them. The V gene's germline CDR1 is SGHTA and CDR2 FQGNSA. CDR3 DNA: TGTGCCAGCAGCTTAGAGCCCACAGATACGCAGTATTTT. Protein product: CASSLEPTDTQYF.

The rearrangement joins TRBV9 to TRBJ1-3; D might be TRBD1 (5 bases). The CDR3 is 13 residues long. CDR1 and CDR2 (germline): SGDLS, YYNGEE. Trimming stripped 0 bases from V and 4 bases from J, with 5 bases between. CDR3 region: CASSVEGGNTIYF. The CDR3 DNA sequence: TGTGCCAGCAGCGTAGAGGGGGGAAACACCATATATTTT.